This TCR beta chain was found in a study of blood T cell repertoires in COVID-19. Whole-study context: Sample material is recorded as cDNA or gDNA derived from T cells, B-cell-depleted T cells, or PBMCs.

The CDR3 contains 14 residues. Between the trimmed V and J ends, which lost 7 bases and 0 bases, there was a span of 10 bases. Germline CDR1 ENHRY, CDR2 SYGVKD. Authors' analysis steps: Using reference gene primer amplification, nucleated cell counts were estimated. TCRdb's copy holds only in-frame clones and misses some; the assay was immunoSEQ multiplex PCR. The V and J calls and clone size were taken over from that table, and D and trimming were inferred from the DNA. The table shows 300,000 to 350,000 clones, with over 75% occurring only once. This chain connects TRBV10-3 to TRBJ2-1; D is unresolved. This clonotype was sampled from a woman younger than 45 with COVID-19, enrolled during active disease. The sequencing sample was made of peripheral blood. For the CDR3, the DNA is TGTGCCATCACTGACCGCAGCTCCTACAATGAGCAGTTCTTC. This translates into CAITDRSSYNEQFF.